Each of the 28 T cell receptor beta chains below was sequenced from the same sample in a study of blood T cell repertoires in COVID-19. Only in-frame clones appear in the TCRdb table, and some are missing; sequencing was by immunoSEQ multiplex PCR. The repertoire holds under 75,000 clones, with over 60% as singletons. Sequenced input: peripheral blood. The receptors originated from an older woman with COVID-19, enrolled during active disease.

The sample holds one count of this clone. This chain uses TRBV11-3 with TRBJ1-4, with D tentatively TRBD1 (5 bases). Per germline, CDR1 SGHNT and CDR2 YENEEA. V was clipped by 3 bases and J by 3 bases, with 14 bases between them. This CDR3 is 16 amino acids long. CDR3 protein: CASSFQGSVANEKLFF. The CDR3 coding sequence is TGTGCCAGCAGCTTCCAGGGCTCGGTGGCTAATGAAAAACTGTTTTTT. The whole variable domain, filled in from reference TRBV11-3 and TRBJ1-4, reads EAGVVQSPRYKIIEKKQPVAFWCNPISGHNTLYWYLQNLGQGPELLIRYENEEAVDDSQLPKDRFSAERLKGVDSTLKIQPAELGDSAVYLCASSFQGSVANEKLFFGSGTQLSVL.

This clone appeared a few times. This sequence joins TRBV7-2 and TRBJ2-3; TRBD2 aligns across 8 bases. CDR1 is SGHTA, CDR2 FQGNSA, per germline. The V segment lost 2 bases and the J segment 8 bases; nucleotides outside the gene matches: 9. This CDR3 region has 15 residues. The CDR3 region has the DNA TGTGCCAGCAGCTTAAAAGCGGGGGAGAGGGCTACGCAGTATTTT. It translates to CASSLKAGERATQYF.

This clone turned up a few times. V gene TRBV3-1 (or the pseudogene TRBV3-2) combines with J gene TRBJ1-4; the D is unclear. Trimming removed 1 base at V and 10 bases at J, with 4 bases between. The CDR3 consists of 11 residues. CDR1 LGHDT and CDR2 YNNKEL come from the germline V gene (reference sequence). The DNA for the CDR3 is TGTGCCAGCAGCCAAGTCGGAAAACTGTTTTTT. Its protein is CASSQVGKLFF.

The CDR3 sequence is CSITPEETQYF. The CDR3 DNA reads as TGCAGCATAACCCCAGAAGAGACCCAGTACTTC. V is TRBV29-1 and J is TRBJ2-5; no reliable D call. The CDR3 contains 11 residues. Trimming left V 8 bases short and J 3 bases short, with 10 bases between. The germline V gene encodes CDR1 SQVTM and CDR2 ANQGSEA. Based on the CDR3 plus reference TRBV29-1 and TRBJ2-5, the full variable domain is SAVISQKPSRDICQRGTSLTIQCQVDSQVTMMFWYRQQPGQSLTLIATANQGSEATYESGFVIDKFPISRPNLTFSTLTVSNMSPEDSSIYLCSITPEETQYFGPGTRLLVL.

The rearrangement uses TRBV5-6 and TRBJ2-1; D call uncertain. V lost 1 base to trimming and J lost 5 bases, with 7 bases between them. The germline V gene has CDR1 SGHDT and CDR2 YYEEEE. CDR3 length equals 13 residues. Written as DNA, the CDR3 is TGTGCCAGCAGCTTGATCAGTAACAATGAGCAGTTCTTC. Protein product: CASSLISNNEQFF.

This clone was counted between two and nine times. This sequence joins TRBV11-2 and TRBJ1-4; 7 nucleotides agree with TRBD1. V lost 5 bases, J lost 4 bases, and 7 bases stayed unmatched. Germline V lookup: CDR1 SGHAT, CDR2 FQNNGV. This CDR3 has 15 amino acids. This chain's CDR3 is CASSLLQGFNEKLFF. CDR3 nucleotides: TGTGCCAGCAGCCTACTACAGGGGTTTAATGAAAAACTGTTTTTT.

The table lists this clone with a few counts. The chain has TRBV7-3 and TRBJ2-2; 8 nucleotides match TRBD1. This CDR3 is built from 14 residues. Germline trimming cut 5 bases from V and 6 bases from J; bases unmatched to any gene: 5. Looked up from germline, CDR1 is SGHTA and CDR2 is FQGTGA. For the CDR3, the DNA is TGTGCCAGCAGCCGGACAGGGTCAGCCGGGGAGCTGTTTTTT. Residues: CASSRTGSAGELFF.

The rearrangement uses TRBV6-5 and TRBJ1-6, with D uncertain. This CDR3 is 15 amino acids long. Germline V gene data show CDR1 as MNHEY and CDR2 as SVGAGI. V lost 3 bases and J 9 bases, leaving 15 bases between the germline ends. CDR3 bases: TGTGCCAGCAGTTATGGTTCGGCGCGAGGTTCACCCCTCCACTTT. Translating it yields CASSYGSARGSPLHF.

There are a few counts of this clone. The chain joins TRBV14 to TRBJ2-7; D gene unclear. V lost 0 bases and J lost 7, with 10 bases in between. CDR1 and CDR2 (germline): SGHDN, FVKESK. The length of the CDR3 is 13 residues. CDR3 nucleotides: TGTGCCAGCAGCCAAGATGTATCGCGAGAGCAGTACGTC. This sequence encodes CASSQDVSREQYV.

This chain links TRBV19 with TRBJ2-2; 7 bases map to TRBD1. Germline V gives CDR1 LNHDA, CDR2 SQIVND (reference sequence). CDR3 length equals 14 residues. After removal of 1 base from V and 7 bases from J, the junction contained 3 bases not matched to a gene. CDR3 region: CASSIVGGGGELFF. CDR3 DNA sequence: TGTGCCAGTAGTATAGTAGGGGGCGGCGGGGAGCTGTTTTTT.

This sequence joins TRBV10-3 and TRBJ2-7; the match to TRBD2 covers 7 bases. The CDR3 contains 15 residues. Unmatched junction bases numbered 17, after V lost 8 bases and J lost 7 bases. Germline V CDR1 and CDR2: ENHRY, SYGVKD. This CDR3 reads CAIAEVAGLGGEQYV. The CDR3 DNA reads TGTGCCATCGCCGAGGTAGCGGGTCTTGGGGGGGAGCAGTACGTC.

This clone has just one count. The chain couples TRBV2 to TRBJ1-3; TRBD1 matches at 8 bases. Germline V gene lookup returns CDR1 SNHLY and CDR2 FYNNEI. Trimming at V came to 6 bases and at J to 4 bases, leaving 8 bases not matched to a gene. The CDR3 consists of 15 residues. CDR3 in amino acids: CASSQDRAKGNTIYF. CDR3 nucleotides: TGTGCCAGCAGCCAGGACAGGGCAAAAGGAAACACCATATATTTT.

The V gene is TRBV7-2, the J gene TRBJ2-5; 12 nucleotides match TRBD2. The CDR3 runs to 17 residues. The germline V gene has CDR1 SGHTA and CDR2 FQGNSA. The ends lost 5 bases at V and 5 bases at J; junction bases unmatched: 12. The CDR3 is CASSRTSGGFGVETQYF. CDR3 DNA: TGTGCCAGCAGCCGCACTAGCGGGGGGTTTGGCGTCGAGACCCAGTACTTC.

This clone was recorded at least ten times. The chain combines TRBV10-3 with TRBJ1-5; TRBD1 is a possible D gene (5 bases). The CDR3 totals 14 residues. Trimming cost V 4 bases and J 0 bases, with 7 bases left between them. Looked up from germline, CDR1 is ENHRY and CDR2 is SYGVKD. The CDR3 sequence is CAISGGGSNQPQHF. CDR3 DNA sequence: TGTGCCATCAGTGGGGGGGGTAGCAATCAGCCCCAGCATTTT.

The chain carries TRBV5-4 and TRBJ2-5; D is perhaps TRBD1 (5 bases). The CDR3 contains 14 residues. V lost 0 bases to trimming and J lost 3 bases, with 9 bases between them. Germline V gene data show CDR1 as SGHNT and CDR2 as YYREEE (reference sequence). The CDR3 is CASSLGQNKETQYF. The CDR3 bases are TGTGCCAGCAGCTTGGGACAGAATAAAGAGACCCAGTACTTC. The variable domain in full, completed from reference TRBV5-4 and TRBJ2-5, reads ETGVTQSPTHLIKTRGQQVTLRCSSQSGHNTVSWYQQALGQGPQFIFQYYREEENGRGNFPPRFSGLQFPNYSSELNVNALELDDSALYLCASSLGQNKETQYFGPGTRLLVL.

This clone occurred a few times. This chain uses TRBV19 with TRBJ2-3; D is undetermined. The CDR3 runs to 14 residues. In germline, CDR1 is LNHDA, CDR2 SQIVND (reference sequence). V lost 0 bases to trimming and J lost 2 bases, with 6 bases between them. The CDR3, as DNA: TGTGCCAGTAGTATAGACCTCTACACAGATACGCAGTATTTT. It is translated as CASSIDLYTDTQYF. The complete variable domain, with remaining parts taken from reference TRBV19 and TRBJ2-3, reads DGGITQSPKYLFRKEGQNVTLSCEQNLNHDAMYWYRQDPGQGLRLIYYSQIVNDFQKGDIAEGYSVSREKKESFPLTVTSAQKNPTAFYLCASSIDLYTDTQYFGPGTRLTVL.

The rearrangement joins TRBV11-2 to TRBJ2-2; perhaps TRBD2 as D (5 bases). Trimming pared 5 bases from V and 1 base from J, leaving 8 bases between. CDR1 is SGHAT and CDR2 is FQNNGV in the germline V gene. The CDR3 has 14 residues. In nucleotides, the CDR3 is TGTGCCAGCAGCCGTCGGGGGAACACCGGGGAGCTGTTTTTT. It specifies CASSRRGNTGELFF. The whole variable domain, filled in from reference TRBV11-2 and TRBJ2-2, reads EAGVAQSPRYKIIEKRQSVAFWCNPISGHATLYWYQQILGQGPKLLIQFQNNGVVDDSQLPKDRFSAERLKGVDSTLKIQPAKLEDSAVYLCASSRRGNTGELFFGEGSRLTVL.

This chain uses TRBV6-2 or TRBV6-3 with TRBJ2-5; the match to TRBD1 covers 7 bases. Germline CDR1 and CDR2: MNHEY and SVGEGT. The CDR3 is made up of 15 amino acids. Trimming cost V 5 bases and J 4 bases; bases outside gene matches: 10. The CDR3 coding sequence is TGTGCCAGCAGTCTCGGACAGGAGCCTCGAGAGACCCAGTACTTC. Its protein is CASSLGQEPRETQYF.

The chain combines TRBV6-5 with TRBJ1-2; 7 nucleotides line up with TRBD1. CDR1 MNHEY and CDR2 SVGAGI come from the germline V gene. CDR3 length equals 15 residues. Trimming removed 5 bases from V and 4 bases from J; junction bases left unmatched: 10. The CDR3 here is CASSPIGQAGYGYTF. The DNA for the CDR3 is TGTGCCAGCAGTCCGATCGGACAGGCGGGCTATGGCTACACCTTC.

This rearrangement joins TRBV19 to TRBJ1-5, with a tentative D call TRBD1 (6 bases). CDR1 and CDR2 (germline): LNHDA, SQIVND (reference sequence). V lost 3 bases to trimming and J lost 7 bases, with 13 bases between them. The CDR3 extends over 14 amino acids. The CDR3 DNA follows: TGTGCCAGTAGTATTCGACAGGTAACCCAGCCCCAGCATTTT. It yields the protein CASSIRQVTQPQHF.

The rearrangement links TRBV27 to TRBJ1-5, with D possibly being TRBD1 (5 bases). The CDR3 sequence is 15 residues long. CDR1 and CDR2 (germline): MNHEY, SMNVEV (reference sequence). Trimming took off 4 bases at V and 3 bases at J, with 13 bases between the two ends. The CDR3 coding sequence is TGTGCCAGCAGTTCCGGACAAAACCTCAATCAGCCCCAGCATTTT. Translating gives CASSSGQNLNQPQHF.

The rearrangement links TRBV5-1 to TRBJ2-3, with D possibly matching TRBD2 (6 bases). CDR1 is SGHRS, CDR2 YFSETQ, per germline. The V gene lost 5 bases and the J gene lost 6 bases, with 16 bases spanning the gap. The CDR3 covers 14 residues. The chain's CDR3 is CASSFGTPTDTQYF. CDR3 DNA sequence: TGCGCCAGCAGTTTCGGGACTCCGACGGATACGCAGTATTTT.

The genes are TRBV13 and TRBJ1-6; D ambiguous. V gave up 4 bases and J gave up 9 bases, with 10 bases separating them. There are 13 residues in the CDR3. Germline loops: CDR1 PRHDT, CDR2 FYEKMQ (reference sequence). The DNA for the CDR3 is TGTGCCAGCAGCTCCTTCCAGGCTTCACCCCTCCACTTT. Translating it yields CASSSFQASPLHF.

The chain combines TRBV27 with TRBJ2-1; 9 bases fit TRBD1. The CDR3 runs 13 residues. V lost 6 bases to trimming and J lost 10 bases; unmatched junction nucleotides: 7. The germline V gene has CDR1 MNHEY and CDR2 SMNVEV (reference sequence). CDR3 sequence reads: CASSYGQGLEQFF. The CDR3, as DNA: TGTGCCAGCAGCTATGGACAGGGGTTGGAGCAGTTCTTC.

This clone was found once. V gene TRBV15 combines with J gene TRBJ2-1, with D hard to call. Germline lookup yields CDR1 LNHNV and CDR2 YYDKDF (reference sequence). The germline V and J ends were trimmed by 0 bases and 2 bases, with 14 bases remaining between them. The CDR3 length is 17 residues. The CDR3 DNA follows: TGTGCCACCAGCAGAGATAGTCTAGAACCGACCTACAATGAGCAGTTCTTC. Translating gives CATSRDSLEPTYNEQFF.

CDR3 bases: TGTGCCAGTAAACAAGGGGCTGCCTCACCCCTCCACTTT. It specifies CASKQGAASPLHF. The chain has TRBV19 and TRBJ1-6; D perhaps matches TRBD1 (5 bases). With 7 bases removed from V and 10 bases from J, the gap between germline ends came to 14 bases. Germline CDR1 and CDR2: LNHDA and SQIVND (reference sequence). CDR3 length equals 13 residues.

This chain links TRBV7-9 with TRBJ2-1, with D tentatively TRBD2 (6 bases). Germline V gives CDR1 SEHNR, CDR2 FQNEAQ (reference sequence). The CDR3 consists of 13 residues. With 2 bases removed from V and 8 bases from J, the gap between germline ends came to 10 bases. The CDR3 DNA is TGTGCCAGCAGCTTAAAACTAGCAGATGAGCAGTTCTTC. Amino acids: CASSLKLADEQFF.

J is TRBJ1-2 and V is TRBV9, with 8 positions matching TRBD1. V shed 4 bases and J 2 bases; nucleotides not matched to a gene: 10. Germline V gives CDR1 SGDLS, CDR2 YYNGEE. The CDR3 is 16 amino acids. CDR3: CASSQWRGQGNYGYTF. In DNA, the CDR3 is TGTGCCAGCAGCCAATGGCGAGGACAGGGCAACTATGGCTACACCTTC.